The table lists the clone carrying this T cell receptor (beta chain) with a count of one. The sample belongs to a study of blood T cell repertoires in COVID-19. Overall study context: The origin of the acute and convalescent COVID-19 samples was the United States, Italy and Spain. Sources were T cells, B-cell-depleted T cells, or PBMCs; the material itself was cDNA or gDNA.

Assay: immunoSEQ multiplex PCR; the TCRdb copy retains only in-frame clones and omits some. The data show some 350,000 clones, around 90% seen once. V was trimmed by 3 bases and J by 2 bases, leaving 6 bases between them. Germline V gene lookup returns CDR1 SNHLY and CDR2 FYNNEI. This CDR3 is built from 13 residues. The TCR comes from a human donor in a cohort sampled during active COVID-19. The sequencing input was peripheral blood. The rearrangement uses TRBV2 and TRBJ2-3, with no clear D. The CDR3 here is CASSELFTDTQYF. The CDR3 DNA sequence: TGTGCCAGCAGTGAGCTATTCACAGATACGCAGTATTTT.